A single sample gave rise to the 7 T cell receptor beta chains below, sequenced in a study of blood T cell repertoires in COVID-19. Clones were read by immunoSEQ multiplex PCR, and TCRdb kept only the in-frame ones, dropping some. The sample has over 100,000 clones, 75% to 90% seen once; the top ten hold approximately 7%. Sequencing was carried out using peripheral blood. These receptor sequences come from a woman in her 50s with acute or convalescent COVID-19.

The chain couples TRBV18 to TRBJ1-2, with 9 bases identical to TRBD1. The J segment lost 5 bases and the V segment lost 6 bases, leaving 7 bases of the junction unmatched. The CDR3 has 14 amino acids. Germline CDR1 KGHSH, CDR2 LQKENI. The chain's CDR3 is CASSPEDRGYGYTF. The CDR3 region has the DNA TGTGCCAGCTCTCCAGAAGACAGGGGGTATGGCTACACCTTC.

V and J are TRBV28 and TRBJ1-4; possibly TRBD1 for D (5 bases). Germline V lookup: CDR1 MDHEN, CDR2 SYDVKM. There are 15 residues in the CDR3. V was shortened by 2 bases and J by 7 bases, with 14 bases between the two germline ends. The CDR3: CASSLGGVKGEKLFF. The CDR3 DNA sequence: TGTGCCAGCAGTTTAGGGGGGGTAAAGGGTGAAAAACTGTTTTTT.

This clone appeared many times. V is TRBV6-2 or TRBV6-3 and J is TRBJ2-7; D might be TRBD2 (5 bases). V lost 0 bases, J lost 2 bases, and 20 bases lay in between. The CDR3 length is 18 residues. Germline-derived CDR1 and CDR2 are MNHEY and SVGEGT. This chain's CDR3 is CASSYSIVLTIQTYEQYF. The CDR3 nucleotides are TGTGCCAGCAGTTACTCGATAGTTCTGACTATACAGACCTACGAGCAGTACTTC.

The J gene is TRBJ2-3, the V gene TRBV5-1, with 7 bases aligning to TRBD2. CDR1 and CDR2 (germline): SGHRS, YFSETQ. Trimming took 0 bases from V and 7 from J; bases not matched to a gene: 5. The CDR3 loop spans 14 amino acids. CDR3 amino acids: CASSLGLAVNTQYF. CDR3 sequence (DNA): TGCGCCAGCAGCTTGGGGCTAGCGGTAAATACGCAGTATTTT. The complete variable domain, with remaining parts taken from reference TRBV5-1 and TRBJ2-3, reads KAGVTQTPRYLIKTRGQQVTLSCSPISGHRSVSWYQQTPGQGLQFLFEYFSETQRNKGNFPGRFSGRQFSNSRSEMNVSTLELGDSALYLCASSLGLAVNTQYFGPGTRLTVL.

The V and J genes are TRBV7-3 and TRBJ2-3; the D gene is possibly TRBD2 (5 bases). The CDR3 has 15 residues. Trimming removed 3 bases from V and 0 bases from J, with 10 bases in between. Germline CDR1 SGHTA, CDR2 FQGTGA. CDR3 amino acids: CASSFTGSSTDTQYF. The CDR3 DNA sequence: TGTGCCAGCAGCTTTACGGGGTCCAGCACAGATACGCAGTATTTT.

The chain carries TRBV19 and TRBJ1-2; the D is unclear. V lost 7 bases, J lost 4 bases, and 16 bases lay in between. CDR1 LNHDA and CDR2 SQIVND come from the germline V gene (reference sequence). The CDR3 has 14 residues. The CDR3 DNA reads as TGTGCCAGTAAAGCGACCTACTACGGCTATGGCTACACCTTC. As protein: CASKATYYGYGYTF.

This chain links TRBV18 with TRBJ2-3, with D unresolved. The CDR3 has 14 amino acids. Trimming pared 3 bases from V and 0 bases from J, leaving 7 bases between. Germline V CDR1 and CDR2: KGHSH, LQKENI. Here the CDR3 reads CASSPVRSTDTQYF. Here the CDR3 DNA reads TGTGCCAGCTCACCTGTCCGTAGCACAGATACGCAGTATTTT.